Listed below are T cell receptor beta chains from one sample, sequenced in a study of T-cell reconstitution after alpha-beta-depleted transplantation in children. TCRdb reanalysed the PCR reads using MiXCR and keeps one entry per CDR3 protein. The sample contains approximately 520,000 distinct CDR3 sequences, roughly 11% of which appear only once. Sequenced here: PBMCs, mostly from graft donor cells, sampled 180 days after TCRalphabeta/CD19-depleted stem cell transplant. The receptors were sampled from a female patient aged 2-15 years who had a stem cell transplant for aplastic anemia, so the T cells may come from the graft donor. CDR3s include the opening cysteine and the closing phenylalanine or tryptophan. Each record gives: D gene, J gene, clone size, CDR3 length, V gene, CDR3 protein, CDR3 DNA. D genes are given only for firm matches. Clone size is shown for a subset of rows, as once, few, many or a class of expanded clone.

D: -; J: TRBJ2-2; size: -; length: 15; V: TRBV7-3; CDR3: CASSLQGWFTGELFF; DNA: TGTGCCAGCAGCCTCCAGGGGTGGTTCACCGGGGAGCTGTTTTTT
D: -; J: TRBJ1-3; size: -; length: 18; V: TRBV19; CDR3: CASSRGHPRQASGNTIYF; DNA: TGTGCCAGTAGCCGGGGGCACCCGCGACAGGCCTCTGGAAACACCATATATTTT
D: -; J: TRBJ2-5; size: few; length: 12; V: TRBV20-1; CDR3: CSERGMGETQYF; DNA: TGCAGTGAGAGGGGAATGGGAGAGACCCAGTACTTC
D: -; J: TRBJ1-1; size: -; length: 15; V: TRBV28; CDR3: CASSLIGMRTTEAFF; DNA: TGTGCCAGCAGTTTAATCGGAATGAGGACCACTGAAGCTTTCTTT
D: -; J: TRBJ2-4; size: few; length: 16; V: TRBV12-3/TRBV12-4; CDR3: CASMGGTPSAKNIQYF; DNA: TGTGCCAGCATGGGCGGCACTCCTTCGGCCAAAAACATTCAGTACTTC
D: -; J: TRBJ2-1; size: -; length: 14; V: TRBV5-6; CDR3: CASSLGAYYNEQFF; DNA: TGTGCCAGCAGCTTGGGGGCCTATTACAATGAGCAGTTCTTC
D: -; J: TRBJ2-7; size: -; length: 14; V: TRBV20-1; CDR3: CSFPDYPNSYEQYF; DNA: TGCAGTTTTCCGGACTACCCTAATTCCTACGAGCAGTACTTC
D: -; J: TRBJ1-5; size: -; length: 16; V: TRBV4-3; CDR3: CASSQDAHRGNQPQHF; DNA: TGCGCCAGCAGCCAAGATGCCCACCGGGGAAATCAGCCCCAGCATTTT
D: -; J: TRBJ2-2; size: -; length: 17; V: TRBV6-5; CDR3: CASSYSRARPNTGELFF; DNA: TGTGCCAGCAGTTACTCGAGGGCCAGACCGAACACCGGGGAGCTGTTTTTT
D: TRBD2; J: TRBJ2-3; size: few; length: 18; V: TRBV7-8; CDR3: CASSLARGSSTSTDTQYF; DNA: TGTGCCAGCAGCTTAGCGCGGGGGTCTTCTACTAGCACAGATACGCAGTATTTT
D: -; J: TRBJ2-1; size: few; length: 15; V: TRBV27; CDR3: CASRSGHLIPGEQFF; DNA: TGTGCCAGCAGGTCGGGACACCTCATTCCGGGTGAGCAGTTCTTC
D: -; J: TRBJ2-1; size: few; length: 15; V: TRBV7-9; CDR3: CASSGSGTFVNEQFF; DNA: TGTGCCAGCAGCGGATCCGGGACATTCGTGAATGAGCAGTTCTTC
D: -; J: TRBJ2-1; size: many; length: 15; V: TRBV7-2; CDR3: CASSLVGITYNEQFF; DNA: TGTGCCAGCAGCTTAGTGGGAATTACCTACAATGAGCAGTTCTTC
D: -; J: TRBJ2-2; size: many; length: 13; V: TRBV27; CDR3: CASSPFNTGELFF; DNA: TGTGCCAGCAGCCCCTTTAACACCGGGGAGCTGTTTTTT
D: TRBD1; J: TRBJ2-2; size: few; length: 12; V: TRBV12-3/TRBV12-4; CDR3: CASSPGQGELFF; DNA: TGTGCCAGCAGTCCGGGACAGGGGGAGCTGTTTTTT
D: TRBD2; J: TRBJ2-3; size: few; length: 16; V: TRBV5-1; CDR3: CASSSLATEVGDTQYF; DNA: TGCGCCAGCAGTTCACTAGCGACCGAGGTGGGAGATACGCAGTATTTT
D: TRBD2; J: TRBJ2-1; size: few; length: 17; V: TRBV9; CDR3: CASSFGTSGSKYNEQFF; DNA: TGTGCCAGCAGCTTCGGGACTAGCGGATCCAAATACAATGAGCAGTTCTTC
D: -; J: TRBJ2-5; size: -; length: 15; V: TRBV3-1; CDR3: CASSQAGPEGETQYF; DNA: TGTGCCAGCAGCCAGGCCGGGCCCGAGGGGGAGACCCAGTACTTC
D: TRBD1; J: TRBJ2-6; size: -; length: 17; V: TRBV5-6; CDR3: CASSLLSQGPGANVLTF; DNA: TGTGCCAGCAGCTTGTTGTCACAGGGGCCCGGGGCCAACGTCCTGACTTTC
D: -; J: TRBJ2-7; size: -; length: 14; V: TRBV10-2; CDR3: CASSWGLGAYEQYF; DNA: TGCGCCAGCAGTTGGGGGCTCGGGGCCTACGAGCAGTACTTC
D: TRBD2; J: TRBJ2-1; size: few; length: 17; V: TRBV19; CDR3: CASRLAGSLVSYNEQFF; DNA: TGTGCCAGTAGACTAGCGGGGAGCTTGGTCTCCTACAATGAGCAGTTCTTC
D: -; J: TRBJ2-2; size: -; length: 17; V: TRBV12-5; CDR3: CASGSPGPFAGTGELFF; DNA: TGTGCTAGTGGCTCCCCTGGGCCATTCGCAGGCACCGGGGAGCTGTTTTTT
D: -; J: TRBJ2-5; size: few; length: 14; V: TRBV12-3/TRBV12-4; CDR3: CASRSLRTRETQYF; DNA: TGTGCCAGCAGATCCCTTCGGACCCGGGAGACCCAGTACTTC
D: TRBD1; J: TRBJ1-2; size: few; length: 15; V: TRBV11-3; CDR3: CASSPRQGSLHGYTF; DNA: TGTGCCAGCAGCCCACGACAGGGTTCGTTACATGGCTACACCTTC
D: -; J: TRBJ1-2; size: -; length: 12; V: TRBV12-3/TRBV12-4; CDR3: CASSFVHYGYTF; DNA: TGTGCCAGCAGTTTTGTACACTATGGCTACACCTTC
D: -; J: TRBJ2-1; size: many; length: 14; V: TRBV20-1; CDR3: CSARSGSSYNEQFF; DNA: TGCAGTGCTAGAAGCGGTAGCTCCTACAATGAGCAGTTCTTC
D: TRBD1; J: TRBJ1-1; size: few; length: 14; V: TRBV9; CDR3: CASSAGGGNTEAFF; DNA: TGTGCCAGCAGCGCAGGGGGGGGGAACACTGAAGCTTTCTTT
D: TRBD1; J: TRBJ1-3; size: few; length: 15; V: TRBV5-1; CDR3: CASSLEGGRVNTIYF; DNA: TGCGCCAGCAGCTTGGAAGGGGGCAGAGTAAACACCATATATTTT
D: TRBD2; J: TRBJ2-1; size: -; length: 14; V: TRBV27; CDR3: CASSPQRGINEQFF; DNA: TGTGCCAGCAGTCCCCAGCGGGGGATCAATGAGCAGTTCTTC
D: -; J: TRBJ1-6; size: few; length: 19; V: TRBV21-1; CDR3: CASSQAPTRDTDTNSPLHF; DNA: TGTGCCAGCAGCCAAGCCCCGACCCGGGACACTGATACTAATTCACCCCTCCACTTT
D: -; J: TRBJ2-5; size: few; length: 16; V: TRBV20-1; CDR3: CSARDTPGWARETQYF; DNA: TGCAGTGCTAGAGATACGCCAGGATGGGCTCGGGAGACCCAGTACTTC
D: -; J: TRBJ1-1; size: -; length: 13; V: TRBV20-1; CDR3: CSAGDWTVFRAFF; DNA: TGCAGTGCTGGGGACTGGACAGTTTTTCGGGCTTTCTTT
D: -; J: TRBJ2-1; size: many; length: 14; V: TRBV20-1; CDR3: CSARDRERYNEQFF; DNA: TGCAGTGCTAGAGACCGGGAGCGATACAATGAGCAGTTCTTC
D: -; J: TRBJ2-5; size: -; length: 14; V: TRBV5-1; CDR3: CASSSLNPQETQYF; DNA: TGCGCCAGCAGCTCACTAAACCCCCAAGAGACCCAGTACTTC
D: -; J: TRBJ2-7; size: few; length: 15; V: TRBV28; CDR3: CGTTPGRMTSYEQYF; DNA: TGTGGCACGACCCCGGGCAGAATGACCTCCTACGAGCAGTACTTC